This TCR beta chain appears in the sequencing data of a study of spatial heterogeneity in lung cancer. Background on the study: Combinations of a unique TCR and a UMI were tallied in raw reads, and on average each appeared more than ten times.

The CDR3 spans 14 residues. Per the germline V gene, CDR1 is MNHNY and CDR2 is SVGAGI (reference sequence). Trimming cost V 4 bases and J 0 bases, with 9 bases left between them. Unique molecular identifiers tagged every individual TCR cDNA molecule. One entry per CDR3 protein results from TCRdb running MiXCR on the 5' RACE reads. The data show almost 9,500 distinct CDR3 sequences, with roughly 6% seen just once and under 35% held by the top ten. There are many counts of this clonotype. Its antigen is unidentified. Study-level points and caveats: Expanded intratumoral alpha and beta TCR counts tracked tumor mutation counts.

The time point denotes: sample taken at primary tumor resection. Samples were obtained from some 70 donors, all untreated early-stage non-small cell lung cancer patients. The TCR comes from a male donor with early-stage non-small cell lung cancer. The V call is TRBV6-6, the J call TRBJ1-1; D gene uncertain. The material sequenced was lung tumor tissue, taken at surgery. Here the CDR3 reads CASSLAQMNTEAFF. The DNA for the CDR3 is TGTGCCAGCAGTTTGGCACAGATGAACACTGAAGCTTTCTTT.